What follows are 31 T cell receptor beta chains derived from one specimen sequenced in a study of identical twins. TCRdb processed the 5' RACE reads anew with MiXCR; each CDR3 protein has one entry. The profile covers fewer than 500,000 distinct CDR3 sequences, with roughly an eighth appearing a single time and approximately 0.98% taken by the ten largest. This sample was also put to use in a study of yellow fever vaccine responses in identical twins.

What was sequenced was CD4+ T cells sorted from blood. Every receptor here comes from a woman under 30 in good health.

This clonotype showed up just a few times. The rearrangement uses TRBV4-2 and TRBJ1-4; D might be TRBD1 (6 bases). The CDR3 covers 14 residues. The germline V gene encodes CDR1 LGHNA and CDR2 YNFKEQ. V was pared by 2 bases and J by 5 bases, with 9 bases between. This CDR3 is CASSQKGQNEKLFF. The CDR3 bases are TGTGCCAGCAGCCAAAAGGGACAAAATGAAAAACTGTTTTTT.

The DNA for the CDR3 is TGTGCCAGCAGCTTAGTGGACCGGGTGAAAACAGATACGCAGTATTTT. It yields the protein CASSLVDRVKTDTQYF. The J gene is TRBJ2-3, the V gene TRBV7-2; D not certain. CDR3 size: 16 residues. CDR1 and CDR2 from the germline V gene are SGHTA and FQGNSA. V dropped 1 base and J dropped 3 bases, with 14 bases sitting between them.

The chain carries TRBV28 and TRBJ2-7; perhaps D is TRBD1 or TRBD2 (5 bases each). CDR3 length equals 13 residues. Trimming removed 6 bases at V and 2 bases at J, with 11 bases between. CDR1 is MDHEN and CDR2 is SYDVKM in the germline V gene. Here the CDR3 DNA reads TGTGCCAGCAGGTCGGGACCCACCTACGAGCAGTACTTC. Translation: CASRSGPTYEQYF.

This clonotype came up many times. The chain has TRBV20-1 and TRBJ1-2; TRBD1 agrees at 7 bases. The V and J ends lost 3 bases and 4 bases, in that order; junction bases with no gene match: 11. The V gene's germline CDR1 is DFQATT and CDR2 SNEGSKA (reference sequence). The CDR3 loop spans 15 amino acids. The CDR3 region has the DNA TGCAGTGCTAGCCCTCAGGGGGGGGTAGGCTATGGCTACACCTTC. Translating gives CSASPQGGVGYGYTF.

This clonotype has at least ten counts. V usage is TRBV5-1 and J usage is TRBJ2-3, with TRBD2 matching over 13 bases. The V and J ends lost 6 bases and 3 bases, in that order; junction bases with no gene match: 4. The CDR3 length is 15 residues. In germline, CDR1 is SGHRS, CDR2 YFSETQ. The CDR3 region has the DNA TGCGCCAGCATTAAGGGACTAGCGGGAACAGATACGCAGTATTTT. Encoded protein: CASIKGLAGTDTQYF.

The V and J genes are TRBV6-5 and TRBJ2-5; TRBD1 matches at 12 bases. Losses at the gene ends were 4 bases for V and 4 bases for J; bases not matched to a gene: 7. The germline CDR1 and CDR2 sequences are MNHEY and SVGAGI. This CDR3 contains 16 residues. The CDR3 nucleotides are TGTGCCAGCAGTTCTTGGGGACAGGGGGCCTCAGAGACCCAGTACTTC. This translates into CASSSWGQGASETQYF.

As to this clonotype: A much bigger clone sits one base away, suggesting this may be a read error. CDR3 sequence reads: CSASSETQYF. The CDR3 DNA reads TGCAGTGCTAGTTCGGAGACCCAGTACTTC. The J gene is TRBJ2-5, the V gene TRBV20-1; D ambiguous. Trimming removed 3 bases at V and 5 bases at J, with 4 bases between. The CDR3 contains 10 residues. Germline CDR1 and CDR2: DFQATT and SNEGSKA (reference sequence).

The chain links TRBV5-1 to TRBJ1-2; TRBD1 is a possible D gene (5 bases). The CDR3 is 13 residues long. Germline CDR1 and CDR2: SGHRS and YFSETQ. V lost 1 base and J 4 bases, leaving 8 bases between the germline ends. Written as DNA, the CDR3 is TGCGCCAGCAGCTTGTCGGGGGGCTATGGCTACACCTTC. This translates into CASSLSGGYGYTF.

In this sample, this clonotype turned up a few times. V usage is TRBV7-2 and J usage is TRBJ2-2, with 9 bases fitting TRBD2. The CDR3 has 16 residues. Germline V gene lookup returns CDR1 SGHTA and CDR2 FQGNSA. V gave up 3 bases and J gave up 4 bases; unmatched junction bases: 6. CDR3 bases: TGTGCCAGCAGCTTCGCCGGGACTAGCCTCACCGGGGAGCTGTTTTTT. Its translation: CASSFAGTSLTGELFF.

This clonotype was observed a handful of times. The CDR3 sequence is CSVAVGGPGELFF. CDR3 DNA: TGCAGCGTTGCCGTGGGAGGGCCCGGGGAGCTGTTTTTT. The rearrangement links TRBV29-1 to TRBJ2-2, with 7 bases fitting TRBD2. Germline trimming cut 4 bases from V and 6 bases from J; bases unmatched to any gene: 5. The CDR3 spans 13 residues. Per germline, CDR1 SQVTM and CDR2 ANQGSEA.

This clonotype turned up a few times. The chain links TRBV7-9 to TRBJ2-6; no clear D gene. The CDR3 length is 14 residues. Trimming took off 5 bases at V and 4 bases at J, with 9 bases between the two ends. Germline CDR1 SEHNR, CDR2 FQNEAQ (reference sequence). CDR3 DNA sequence: TGTGCCAGCAGCCCCGGTGTGGGGGCCAACGTCCTGACTTTC. It encodes CASSPGVGANVLTF.

This clonotype was seen ten or more times. V gene TRBV5-1 combines with J gene TRBJ2-5, with 8 bases that match TRBD2. The CDR3 sequence is 19 residues long. The germline V gene encodes CDR1 SGHRS and CDR2 YFSETQ. With 0 bases clipped from V and 1 base from J, the junction kept 14 bases outside the gene matches. CDR3 in DNA: TGCGCCAGCAGCTTGGTACCTCCGGGACTAGGGGTTGGCCAAGAGACCCAGTACTTC. It yields the protein CASSLVPPGLGVGQETQYF.

The chain employs TRBV10-3 and TRBJ2-3; D is possibly TRBD2 (7 bases). Germline loops: CDR1 ENHRY, CDR2 SYGVKD. The length of the CDR3 is 16 residues. Trimming took 6 bases from V and 4 from J, leaving 20 bases between them. The CDR3 loop reads CAIRGGESLAADTQYF. In nucleotides, the CDR3 is TGTGCCATCAGAGGGGGGGAATCCTTGGCGGCAGATACGCAGTATTTT.

The chain couples TRBV18 to TRBJ2-5; D uncertain. The V and J ends lost 6 bases and 5 bases respectively, with 13 bases between them. CDR1 and CDR2 from the germline V gene are KGHSH and LQKENI. The CDR3 has 13 amino acids. This CDR3 reads CASSDRWAETQYF. The CDR3 DNA follows: TGTGCCAGCTCGGACCGTTGGGCGGAGACCCAGTACTTC.

The rearrangement uses TRBV19 and TRBJ2-1; 8 bases match TRBD1. J was trimmed by 12 bases and V by 3 bases; bases with no gene match: 7. The germline V gene encodes CDR1 LNHDA and CDR2 SQIVND (reference sequence). The CDR3 consists of 13 residues. The CDR3 DNA sequence: TGTGCCAGTAGTATTGAGAGGACAGGGAGGCAGTTCTTC. Translating it yields CASSIERTGRQFF. Full variable domain (remainder filled in from reference TRBV19 and TRBJ2-1): DGGITQSPKYLFRKEGQNVTLSCEQNLNHDAMYWYRQDPGQGLRLIYYSQIVNDFQKGDIAEGYSVSREKKESFPLTVTSAQKNPTAFYLCASSIERTGRQFFGPGTRLTVL.

The rearrangement links TRBV5-1 to TRBJ2-4; 7 nucleotides align to TRBD1. CDR3 length equals 15 residues. Germline V lookup: CDR1 SGHRS, CDR2 YFSETQ. V lost 4 bases to trimming and J lost 3 bases; unmatched junction nucleotides: 7. DNA for the CDR3: TGCGCCAGCAGCCCCCTGCAGGGGGTCAAAAACATTCAGTACTTC. Its translation: CASSPLQGVKNIQYF. Looking up the rest from reference TRBV5-1 and TRBJ2-4 gives the full variable domain: KAGVTQTPRYLIKTRGQQVTLSCSPISGHRSVSWYQQTPGQGLQFLFEYFSETQRNKGNFPGRFSGRQFSNSRSEMNVSTLELGDSALYLCASSPLQGVKNIQYFGAGTRLSVL.

This clonotype has ten or more counts. CDR3 loop: CASSRAQNTEAFF. The CDR3 DNA sequence: TGTGCCAGCAGCCGAGCCCAGAACACTGAAGCTTTCTTT. The V and J genes are TRBV3-1 and TRBJ1-1; D is unclear. Trimming shortened V by 4 bases and J by 1 base, and 7 bases separated the two germline ends. Per the germline V gene, CDR1 is LGHDT and CDR2 is YNNKEL (reference sequence). The length of the CDR3 is 13 residues. Supplemented by reference TRBV3-1 and TRBJ1-1, the full variable domain reads DTAVSQTPKYLVTQMGNDKSIKCEQNLGHDTMYWYKQDSKKFLKIMFSYNNKELIINETVPNRFSPKSPDKAHLNLHINSLELGDSAVYFCASSRAQNTEAFFGQGTRLTVV.

Only a few counts were recorded for this clonotype. The chain has TRBV11-2 and TRBJ2-3; D remains ambiguous. The CDR3 length is 13 residues. Trimming removed 2 bases at V and 2 bases at J, with 5 bases between. Germline CDR1 and CDR2: SGHAT and FQNNGV. The CDR3: CASSLRLTDTQYF. Written as DNA, the CDR3 is TGTGCCAGCAGCTTAAGGCTCACAGATACGCAGTATTTT.

The V call is TRBV7-8, the J call TRBJ2-7, with 9 bases aligning to TRBD1. Germline CDR1 reads SGHVS; CDR2 reads FQNEAQ. Losses at the gene ends were 1 base for V and 1 base for J; bases not matched to a gene: 2. This CDR3 has 15 residues. CDR3 bases: TGTGCCAGCAGCTTAGGGACAGGGGATTCCTACGAGCAGTACTTC. Its protein is CASSLGTGDSYEQYF.

This chain connects TRBV20-1 to TRBJ2-2, with D hard to call. Trimming cost V 0 bases and J 7 bases, with 3 bases left between them. The V gene's germline CDR1 is DFQATT and CDR2 SNEGSKA (reference sequence). The CDR3 length is 11 residues. The CDR3 bases are TGCAGTGCTAGAGACCTCGGGGAGCTGTTTTTT. Protein: CSARDLGELFF.

J is TRBJ2-3 and V is TRBV3-1; no clear D. Trimming removed 1 base from V and 2 bases from J, with 13 bases in between. This CDR3 is built from 16 residues. Germline V gene lookup returns CDR1 LGHDT and CDR2 YNNKEL (reference sequence). CDR3 nucleotides: TGTGCCAGCAGCCAAGGTAACAGCATACTCACAGATACGCAGTATTTT. Its translation is CASSQGNSILTDTQYF.

In its sample, this clonotype was seen many times. The chain is built from TRBV12-3 or TRBV12-4 and TRBJ1-4, with TRBD1 identical over 7 bases. J was trimmed by 0 bases and V by 3 bases; bases with no gene match: 1. This CDR3 has 15 residues. The DNA of the CDR3 is TGTGCCAGCAGTTTCGGGACAGCAACTAATGAAAAACTGTTTTTT. The encoded protein is CASSFGTATNEKLFF.

The chain combines TRBV18 with TRBJ1-1; D is unclear. Germline V gives CDR1 KGHSH, CDR2 LQKENI. V lost 3 bases to trimming and J lost 3 bases, with 11 bases between them. The CDR3 sequence is 14 residues long. CDR3 sequence reads: CASSPGTGYTEAFF. DNA for the CDR3: TGTGCCAGCTCACCCGGTACGGGGTACACTGAAGCTTTCTTT.

This clonotype was detected a few times. This sequence joins TRBV9 and TRBJ2-2, with D uncertain. The CDR3 has 9 amino acids. V lost 7 bases and J 6 bases, leaving 1 base between the germline ends. CDR1 is SGDLS and CDR2 is YYNGEE in the germline V gene. CDR3 amino acids: CASPGELFF. In DNA, the CDR3 is TGTGCCAGCCCCGGGGAGCTGTTTTTT.

J is TRBJ2-5 and V is TRBV20-1; D is possibly TRBD2 (5 bases). The CDR3 totals 8 residues. Between the trimmed V and J ends, which lost 5 bases and 13 bases, there was a span of 8 bases. Germline V gene data show CDR1 as DFQATT and CDR2 as SNEGSKA (reference sequence). CDR3 coding DNA: TGCAGTGCTGGACTCTCGTACTTC. Amino acids: CSAGLSYF.

The chain employs TRBV6-1 and TRBJ1-5, with 7 bases identical to TRBD1. The CDR3 runs 15 residues. After removal of 6 bases from V and 2 bases from J, the junction contained 7 bases not matched to a gene. Germline loops: CDR1 MNHNS, CDR2 SASEGT. CDR3 protein: CASSPLTGGNQPQHF. CDR3 DNA sequence: TGTGCCAGCAGCCCGCTTACAGGGGGCAATCAGCCCCAGCATTTT.

V usage is TRBV7-2 and J usage is TRBJ2-3; D call uncertain. The V gene's germline CDR1 is SGHTA and CDR2 FQGNSA. The germline V and J ends were trimmed by 1 base and 2 bases, with 10 bases remaining between them. There are 15 residues in the CDR3. CDR3 nucleotides: TGTGCCAGCAGCTTAGACCCGATTTCCACAGATACGCAGTATTTT. It is translated as CASSLDPISTDTQYF.

This clonotype was seen a handful of times. The chain has TRBV28 and TRBJ1-1; D perhaps matches TRBD1 (6 bases). CDR1 MDHEN and CDR2 SYDVKM come from the germline V gene. Trimming shortened V by 8 bases and J by 8 bases, and 12 bases separated the two germline ends. The CDR3 covers 11 residues. CDR3 in amino acids: CASQGQPEAFF. The CDR3 bases are TGTGCCAGCCAGGGACAACCCGAAGCTTTCTTT.

The J gene is TRBJ1-6, the V gene TRBV5-5; no firm D call. The germline gives CDR1 SGHKS, CDR2 YYEKEE (reference sequence). V shed 1 base and J shed 7 bases, with 12 bases lying between them. CDR3 length: 15 residues. Here the CDR3 DNA reads TGTGCCAGCAGCTTGCGGGGATCGAGCAATTCACCCCTCCACTTT. Amino acid sequence: CASSLRGSSNSPLHF.

This clonotype was observed many times. The chain links TRBV29-1 to TRBJ2-7; 9 bases agree with TRBD1. V trimming: 3 bases; J trimming: 4 bases; junction bases outside the gene matches: 16. This CDR3 comprises 17 residues. Germline CDR1 is SQVTM and CDR2 is ANQGSEA. CDR3 sequence: CSVDEWDRATSKYEQYF. The CDR3 DNA reads as TGCAGCGTTGATGAGTGGGACAGGGCGACCTCTAAATACGAGCAGTACTTC.

This clonotype has a handful of counts. The chain combines TRBV12-3 or TRBV12-4 with TRBJ1-2, with 10 bases that match TRBD1. The CDR3 is 13 residues long. After removal of 7 bases from V and 10 bases from J, the junction contained 9 bases not matched to a gene. The CDR3 loop reads CASTLGGQGTYTF. In nucleotides, the CDR3 is TGTGCCAGCACCTTAGGGGGACAGGGGACCTACACCTTC.